This T cell receptor (beta chain) was found in a study of blood T cell repertoires in COVID-19. As originally analysed: Estimation of nucleated cell counts relied on the amplification of reference gene primers. Only in-frame clones appear in the TCRdb table, and some are missing; sequencing was by immunoSEQ multiplex PCR. The D gene and trimming were derived from the DNA, and the V and J assignments and clone size from that table. The sample lists roughly 130,000 clones; approximately 84% were seen once. This CDR3 spans 12 amino acids. CDR1 is MGHDK, CDR2 SYGVNS, per germline. The V segment lost 8 bases and the J segment 2 bases; nucleotides outside the gene matches: 1. In its sample, this clone was seen a few times.

The sample was peripheral blood. The gene calls are TRBV25-1 and TRBJ2-7; 9 bases are a match to TRBD2. The TCR comes from a man between 65 and 80 years old with acute or convalescent COVID-19. CDR3 in amino acids: CASCGGAYEQYF. The CDR3 coding sequence is TGTGCCAGCTGCGGGGGGGCCTACGAGCAGTACTTC.